The 16 T cell receptor beta chains listed next were all sequenced from one sample in a study of vaccination and CD4 T cells after COVID-19. Their target antigens are unknown. Treatment defined: approximately 11-day PBMC culture with coronavirus spike peptide pools or control peptides (ViraFEST assay). The study sequenced cultured CD4+ T cell DNA using the Oncomine TCR Beta short-read assay. TCRdb itself ran the PCR reads through MiXCR, one entry per CDR3 protein. The table lists 15,000 to 20,000 distinct CDR3 sequences, less than 70% of them singletons. Source material: CD4+ T cells from blood, cultured in vitro. Source of these receptors: a human donor who had recovered from COVID-19.

The rearrangement joins TRBV7-2 to TRBJ2-3; D not resolved. In germline, CDR1 is SGHTA, CDR2 FQGNSA. V lost 1 base to trimming and J lost 4 bases, with 12 bases between them. The CDR3 has 15 amino acids. In DNA, the CDR3 is TGTGCCAGCAGCTTAGACTTTGTGGGGTCAGATACGCAGTATTTT. Protein: CASSLDFVGSDTQYF.

This clonotype came up a few times. The V gene is TRBV10-3, the J gene TRBJ1-2; D is unresolved. The germline V gene encodes CDR1 ENHRY and CDR2 SYGVKD. This CDR3 has 12 residues. V was cut by 4 bases and J by 6 bases, with 9 bases left in between. The CDR3, as DNA: TGTGCCATCAGTGGAGTTACTCATGGCTACACCTTC. Its translation: CAISGVTHGYTF.

This clonotype was counted a few times. V is TRBV19 and J is TRBJ1-6; a possible D gene is TRBD1 (6 bases). Trimming removed 8 bases at V and 4 bases at J, with 9 bases between. The CDR3 contains 13 residues. Germline assignment: CDR1 LNHDA and CDR2 SQIVND (reference sequence). CDR3 sequence reads: CASQGTYNSPLHF. CDR3 nucleotides: TGTGCCAGTCAGGGGACTTATAATTCACCCCTCCACTTT.

This rearrangement joins TRBV20-1 to TRBJ2-3, with 8 bases lining up with TRBD1. This CDR3 spans 15 amino acids. V shed 1 base and J 0 bases; nucleotides not matched to a gene: 3. In germline, CDR1 is DFQATT, CDR2 SNEGSKA (reference sequence). In DNA form, the CDR3 reads TGCAGTGCTAGAGGGGGACAGGACAGCACAGATACGCAGTATTTT. Residues: CSARGGQDSTDTQYF.

The CDR3 DNA follows: TGTGCCAGCAGCAGGGGGGGGACAGGCAGCACTGAAGCTTTCTTT. Residues: CASSRGGTGSTEAFF. The chain carries TRBV6-1 and TRBJ1-1, with 8 bases lining up with TRBD1. V lost 6 bases to trimming and J lost 4 bases; unmatched junction nucleotides: 10. The CDR3 sequence is 15 residues long. Germline CDR1 MNHNS, CDR2 SASEGT.

The chain joins TRBV11-2 to TRBJ1-1, with D possibly matching TRBD1 (6 bases). The CDR3 contains 15 residues. The germline V gene encodes CDR1 SGHAT and CDR2 FQNNGV. V was trimmed by 2 bases and J by 9 bases, leaving 19 bases between them. In DNA form, the CDR3 reads TGTGCCAGCAGCTTATTGCCTCCCGATCGGGACAAAGCTTTCTTT. Translating it yields CASSLLPPDRDKAFF.

The J gene is TRBJ2-3, the V gene TRBV20-1; 8 positions match TRBD2. This CDR3 is built from 14 residues. Germline V gives CDR1 DFQATT, CDR2 SNEGSKA (reference sequence). Losses at the gene ends were 6 bases for V and 6 bases for J; bases not matched to a gene: 11. The CDR3 sequence: CSASLAASEDTQYF. The DNA of the CDR3 is TGCAGTGCATCACTAGCGGCCAGTGAGGATACGCAGTATTTT.

The rearrangement joins TRBV12-5 to TRBJ1-5; the D gene is possibly TRBD1 (5 bases). Trimming took 1 base from V and 16 from J, leaving 11 bases between them. CDR1 is LGHNT and CDR2 is FRNRAP in the germline V gene. The CDR3 is 11 residues long. The CDR3 DNA sequence: TGTGCTAGTGGTTTGGGGACATTGGAACATTTT. Amino acid sequence: CASGLGTLEHF.

J is TRBJ1-6 and V is TRBV7-9; D gene uncertain. The CDR3 length is 14 residues. V was clipped by 1 base and J by 4 bases, with 5 bases between them. Germline V gives CDR1 SEHNR, CDR2 FQNEAQ (reference sequence). The chain's CDR3 is CASSLEQYNSPLHF. CDR3 nucleotide sequence: TGTGCCAGCAGCTTAGAACAGTATAATTCACCCCTCCACTTT.

The chain carries TRBV10-3 and TRBJ1-2; 7 bases match TRBD1. CDR1 ENHRY and CDR2 SYGVKD come from the germline V gene. CDR3 length: 13 amino acids. Losses at the gene ends were 5 bases for V and 4 bases for J; bases not matched to a gene: 4. The chain's CDR3 is CAISSDRAYGYTF. CDR3 DNA: TGTGCCATCAGTTCCGACAGGGCCTATGGCTACACCTTC.

This clonotype was observed a handful of times. The chain combines TRBV20-1 with TRBJ1-1; D might be TRBD1 (5 bases). This CDR3 comprises 15 residues. In germline, CDR1 is DFQATT, CDR2 SNEGSKA (reference sequence). V was clipped by 3 bases and J by 0 bases, with 14 bases between them. The CDR3: CSARQGGTMNTEAFF. CDR3 coding DNA: TGCAGTGCTAGGCAGGGAGGAACGATGAACACTGAAGCTTTCTTT.

The chain employs TRBV4-2 and TRBJ1-2, with no clear D. Per the germline V gene, CDR1 is LGHNA and CDR2 is YNFKEQ. The CDR3 runs 15 residues. Trimming took 1 base from V and 1 from J, leaving 10 bases between them. CDR3 sequence: CASSQVREGNYGYTF. CDR3 in DNA: TGTGCCAGCAGCCAAGTAAGGGAGGGTAACTATGGCTACACCTTC.

CDR3 coding DNA: TGTGCCAGCAGCCCATCCGGGACAGGGGTCGGCTACACCTTC. Translation: CASSPSGTGVGYTF. V is TRBV7-3 and J is TRBJ1-2, with TRBD1 identical over 10 bases. The CDR3 sequence is 14 residues long. The V gene's germline CDR1 is SGHTA and CDR2 FQGTGA. V dropped 5 bases and J dropped 8; count of bases not matched to a gene: 8.

This clonotype was seen more than once but under ten times. The V and J genes are TRBV6-1 and TRBJ2-1; TRBD2 aligns across 10 bases. Germline V gene data show CDR1 as MNHNS and CDR2 as SASEGT. The CDR3 has 15 amino acids. V was clipped by 3 bases and J by 4 bases; unmatched bases: 3. CDR3 coding DNA: TGTGCCAGCAGTGACCTAGCGGGAGTTTACAATGAGCAGTTCTTC. Translation: CASSDLAGVYNEQFF.

The J gene is TRBJ2-7, the V gene TRBV6-5, with unresolved D. From germline, CDR1 is MNHEY and CDR2 SVGAGI. CDR3 size: 13 residues. Trimming shortened V by 0 bases and J by 6 bases, and 9 bases separated the two germline ends. The CDR3 DNA reads as TGTGCCAGCAGTTACTCGGCGCTCGTCGAGCAGTACTTC. Translating gives CASSYSALVEQYF.

This clonotype was picked up a small number of times. The chain couples TRBV10-3 to TRBJ2-3; 9 nucleotides match TRBD2. Germline CDR1 ENHRY, CDR2 SYGVKD. The CDR3 contains 15 residues. V was pared by 6 bases and J by 3 bases, with 7 bases of the junction left unmatched. CDR3 protein: CAISFLSGSTDTQYF. The CDR3 nucleotides read TGTGCCATCAGCTTTCTTAGCGGGAGTACAGATACGCAGTATTTT.